These 14 T cell receptor beta chains share one sample of origin, sequenced in a study of identical twins. Each CDR3 protein gets one entry after TCRdb re-called the 5' RACE reads with MiXCR. The sample has 1,800,000 or so distinct CDR3 sequences, about 31% seen once; the top ten hold about 0.27%. Material for sequencing was cord blood. The receptors were sampled from a newborn girl in good health.

The sample holds a few counts of this clonotype. V gene TRBV9 combines with J gene TRBJ2-1; 8 bases are shared with TRBD2. The CDR3 consists of 12 residues. Germline-derived CDR1 and CDR2 are SGDLS and YYNGEE. V was clipped by 0 bases and J by 10 bases; unmatched bases: 0. This CDR3 reads CASSVERGEQFF. The CDR3, as DNA: TGTGCCAGCAGCGTAGAGCGGGGGGAGCAGTTCTTC.

This clonotype was detected a few times. The rearrangement uses TRBV18 and TRBJ1-2; D not certain. This CDR3 spans 15 amino acids. The germline V gene has CDR1 KGHSH and CDR2 LQKENI. V gave up 4 bases and J gave up 3 bases, with 15 bases separating them. This chain's CDR3 is CASSRSREGYYGYTF. CDR3 DNA sequence: TGTGCCAGCTCACGGTCAAGGGAAGGTTACTATGGCTACACCTTC.

The chain employs TRBV29-1 and TRBJ2-2, with D hard to call. The germline V gene encodes CDR1 SQVTM and CDR2 ANQGSEA. V shed 5 bases and J shed 6 bases, with 19 bases lying between them. This CDR3 has 15 amino acids. DNA of the CDR3: TGCAGCGTTTTAAGTTCTCAAGTTTCTCCCGGGGAGCTGTTTTTT. Protein product: CSVLSSQVSPGELFF.

This clonotype was counted only a few times. J is TRBJ1-5 and V is TRBV20-1, with D perhaps TRBD1 (5 bases). The CDR3 runs to 14 residues. Trimming took 2 bases from V and 0 from J, leaving 8 bases between them. Germline loops: CDR1 DFQATT, CDR2 SNEGSKA (reference sequence). CDR3 DNA: TGCAGTGCTAGACAGGGCCATAGCAATCAGCCCCAGCATTTT. Its protein is CSARQGHSNQPQHF.

This clonotype was observed a handful of times. The chain joins TRBV20-1 to TRBJ1-1, with D tentatively TRBD1 (5 bases). Germline loops: CDR1 DFQATT, CDR2 SNEGSKA (reference sequence). Trimming took off 3 bases at V and 3 bases at J, with 11 bases between the two ends. The CDR3 runs to 13 residues. This CDR3 reads CSARGTLDTEAFF. In DNA, the CDR3 is TGCAGTGCTAGGGGGACGTTGGACACTGAAGCTTTCTTT.

DNA for the CDR3: TGCGCCAGCAGCTTTCACAGGGGCACTGAAGCTTTCTTT. It is translated as CASSFHRGTEAFF. This sequence joins TRBV5-1 and TRBJ1-1; TRBD1 aligns across 7 bases. The germline gives CDR1 SGHRS, CDR2 YFSETQ. The J segment lost 4 bases and the V segment lost 2 bases, leaving 2 bases of the junction unmatched. The CDR3 extends over 13 amino acids. The full variable domain, rest sourced from reference TRBV5-1 and TRBJ1-1, is KAGVTQTPRYLIKTRGQQVTLSCSPISGHRSVSWYQQTPGQGLQFLFEYFSETQRNKGNFPGRFSGRQFSNSRSEMNVSTLELGDSALYLCASSFHRGTEAFFGQGTRLTVV.

This chain uses TRBV7-2 with TRBJ2-4; D may be TRBD2 (7 bases). V gave up 5 bases and J gave up 1 base, with 15 bases separating them. The germline V gene encodes CDR1 SGHTA and CDR2 FQGNSA. The length of the CDR3 is 16 residues. The CDR3 coding sequence is TGTGCCAGCAGCCCTACGGGGGGCTGGGCCAAAAACATTCAGTACTTC. This sequence encodes CASSPTGGWAKNIQYF.

This chain uses TRBV7-2 with TRBJ2-7; TRBD2 matches 15 bases. This CDR3 is 16 amino acids long. The V and J ends lost 4 bases and 7 bases, in that order; junction bases with no gene match: 8. Germline V lookup: CDR1 SGHTA, CDR2 FQGNSA. The CDR3 DNA reads TGTGCCAGCAGCTCCCAGGGACTAGCGGGGGGTAATGAGCAGTACTTC. This translates into CASSSQGLAGGNEQYF.

This clonotype was observed a handful of times. The chain links TRBV4-2 to TRBJ2-1, with a tentative D call TRBD2 (5 bases). V was clipped by 3 bases and J by 0 bases, with 12 bases between them. CDR3 length: 16 residues. Germline V lookup: CDR1 LGHNA, CDR2 YNFKEQ. The CDR3 DNA sequence: TGTGCCAGCAGCCAGCCTAGCCTTAGCTCCTACAATGAGCAGTTCTTC. This sequence encodes CASSQPSLSSYNEQFF.

The chain is built from TRBV20-1 and TRBJ2-2, with TRBD1 as a possible D gene (6 bases). The germline V and J ends were trimmed by 6 bases and 7 bases, with 15 bases remaining between them. The CDR3 contains 13 residues. The germline V gene has CDR1 DFQATT and CDR2 SNEGSKA (reference sequence). For the CDR3, the DNA is TGCAGTGCGGGGGCAGCCCTTTTCGGGGAGCTGTTTTTT. Amino acid sequence: CSAGAALFGELFF.

The chain links TRBV20-1 to TRBJ1-1, with D uncertain. This CDR3 has 14 residues. The V end was cut by 3 bases, the J end by 4 bases, with 15 bases between. Germline V CDR1 and CDR2: DFQATT, SNEGSKA (reference sequence). The CDR3 spells CSASLGGGITEAFF. For the CDR3, the DNA is TGCAGTGCTAGTCTTGGAGGTGGGATCACTGAAGCTTTCTTT.

This clonotype has only a few counts. This chain joins TRBV9 and TRBJ2-3, with 10 bases lining up with TRBD2. The junction had 2 bases not matched to a gene; V was cut back by 3 bases and J by 4 bases. The CDR3 spans 14 residues. The germline CDR1 and CDR2 sequences are SGDLS and YYNGEE. CDR3 loop: CASSGGLAPDTQYF. As DNA, the CDR3 is TGTGCCAGCAGCGGGGGACTAGCGCCAGATACGCAGTATTTT.

Concerning this clonotype: Sequence at one end of the junction differs from germline and may be a read error. The chain recombines TRBV6-1 with TRBJ2-3, with 7 bases that match TRBD1. The germline V gene has CDR1 MNHNS and CDR2 SASEGT. The CDR3 has 15 residues. The CDR3 region has the DNA TGTACCAGCAGTGAGGGGGCCCGACGCACAGATACGCGGTATTTT. It specifies CTSSEGARRTDTRYF.

The CDR3 DNA sequence: TGTGCCAGCCTGGGGGACAGTAACTATGGCTACACCTTC. This codes for CASLGDSNYGYTF. The chain is built from TRBV6-2 or TRBV6-3 and TRBJ1-2; 7 bases fit TRBD1. With 8 bases clipped from V and 1 base from J, the junction kept 4 bases outside the gene matches. Germline CDR1 is MNHEY and CDR2 is SVGEGT. The CDR3 consists of 13 residues.